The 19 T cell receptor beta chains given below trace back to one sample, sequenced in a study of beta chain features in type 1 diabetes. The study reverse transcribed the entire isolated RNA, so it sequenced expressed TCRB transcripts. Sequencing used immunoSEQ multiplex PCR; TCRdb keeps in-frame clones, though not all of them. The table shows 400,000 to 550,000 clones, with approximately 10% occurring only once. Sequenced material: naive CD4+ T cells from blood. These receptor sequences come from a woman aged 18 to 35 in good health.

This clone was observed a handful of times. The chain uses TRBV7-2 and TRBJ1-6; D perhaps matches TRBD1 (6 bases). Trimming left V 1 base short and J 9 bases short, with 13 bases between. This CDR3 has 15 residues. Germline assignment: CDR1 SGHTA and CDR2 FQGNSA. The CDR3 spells CASSLEPGEVSPLHF. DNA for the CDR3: TGTGCCAGCAGCTTAGAACCAGGGGAGGTTTCACCCCTCCACTTT. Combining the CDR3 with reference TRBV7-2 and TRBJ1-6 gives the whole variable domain GAGVSQSPSNKVTEKGKDVELRCDPISGHTALYWYRQSLGQGLEFLIYFQGNSAPDKSGLPSDRFSAERTGGSVSTLTIQRTQQEDSAVYLCASSLEPGEVSPLHFGNGTRLTVT.

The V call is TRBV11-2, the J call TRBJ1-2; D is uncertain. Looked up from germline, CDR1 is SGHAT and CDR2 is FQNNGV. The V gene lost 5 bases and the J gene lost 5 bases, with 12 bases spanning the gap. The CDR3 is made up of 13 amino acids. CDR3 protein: CASSPPTGYGYTF. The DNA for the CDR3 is TGTGCCAGCAGCCCCCCTACCGGGTATGGCTACACCTTC.

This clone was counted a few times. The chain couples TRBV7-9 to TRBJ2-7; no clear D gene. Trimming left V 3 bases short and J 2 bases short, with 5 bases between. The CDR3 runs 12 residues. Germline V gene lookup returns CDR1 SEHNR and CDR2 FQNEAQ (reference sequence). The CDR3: CASSFGAYEQYV. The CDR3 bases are TGTGCCAGCAGCTTTGGCGCCTACGAGCAGTACGTC.

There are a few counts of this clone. The CDR3 reads CASSFNGANVLTF. Here the CDR3 DNA reads TGTGCCAGCAGCTTCAATGGGGCCAACGTCCTGACTTTC. The chain recombines TRBV7-2 with TRBJ2-6; D call uncertain. V dropped 3 bases and J dropped 3 bases, with 3 bases sitting between them. Germline V gene sequence: CDR1 SGHTA, CDR2 FQGNSA. CDR3 length: 13 residues.

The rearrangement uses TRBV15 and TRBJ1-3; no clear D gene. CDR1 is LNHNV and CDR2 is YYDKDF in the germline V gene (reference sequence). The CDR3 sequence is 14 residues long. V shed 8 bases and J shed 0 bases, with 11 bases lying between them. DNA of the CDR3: TGTGCCACCGTTAACGATTACTCTGGAAACACCATATATTTT. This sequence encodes CATVNDYSGNTIYF.

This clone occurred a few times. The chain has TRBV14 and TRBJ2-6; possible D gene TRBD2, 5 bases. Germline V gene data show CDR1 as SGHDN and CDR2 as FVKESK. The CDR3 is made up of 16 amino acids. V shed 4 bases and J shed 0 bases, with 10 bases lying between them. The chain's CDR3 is CASSPIGLSGANVLTF. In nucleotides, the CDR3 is TGTGCCAGCAGCCCAATCGGACTCTCTGGGGCCAACGTCCTGACTTTC.

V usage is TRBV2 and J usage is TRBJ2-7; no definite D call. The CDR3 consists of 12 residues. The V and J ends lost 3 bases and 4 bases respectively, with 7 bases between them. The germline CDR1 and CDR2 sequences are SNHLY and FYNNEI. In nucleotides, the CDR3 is TGTGCCAGCAGTGAGTCTCAGTACGAGCAGTACTTC. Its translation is CASSESQYEQYF.

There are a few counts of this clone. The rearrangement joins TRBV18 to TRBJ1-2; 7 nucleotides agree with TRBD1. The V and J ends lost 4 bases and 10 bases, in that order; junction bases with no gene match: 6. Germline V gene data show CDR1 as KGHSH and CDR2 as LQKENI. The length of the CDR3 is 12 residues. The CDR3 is CASSLTGETYTF. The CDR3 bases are TGTGCCAGCTCACTAACAGGGGAAACCTACACCTTC.

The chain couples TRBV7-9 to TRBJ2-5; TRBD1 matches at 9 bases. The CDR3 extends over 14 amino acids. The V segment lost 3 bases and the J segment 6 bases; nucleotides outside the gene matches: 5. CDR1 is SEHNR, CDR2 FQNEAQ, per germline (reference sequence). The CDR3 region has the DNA TGTGCCAGCAGCTTCACAGGGGGCGAAAAGACCCAGTACTTC. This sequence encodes CASSFTGGEKTQYF.

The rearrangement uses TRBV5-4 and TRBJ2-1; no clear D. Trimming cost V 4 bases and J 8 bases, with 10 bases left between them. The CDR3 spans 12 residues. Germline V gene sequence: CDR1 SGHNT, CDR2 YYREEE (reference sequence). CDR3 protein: CASSQMWDEQFF. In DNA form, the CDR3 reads TGTGCCAGCAGCCAAATGTGGGATGAGCAGTTCTTC.

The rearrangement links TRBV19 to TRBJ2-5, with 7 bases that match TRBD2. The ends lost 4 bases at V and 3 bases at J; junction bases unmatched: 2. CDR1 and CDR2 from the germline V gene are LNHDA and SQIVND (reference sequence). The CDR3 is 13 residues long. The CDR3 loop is CASSRTRKETQYF. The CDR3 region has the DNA TGTGCCAGTAGTAGGACTAGAAAAGAGACCCAGTACTTC.

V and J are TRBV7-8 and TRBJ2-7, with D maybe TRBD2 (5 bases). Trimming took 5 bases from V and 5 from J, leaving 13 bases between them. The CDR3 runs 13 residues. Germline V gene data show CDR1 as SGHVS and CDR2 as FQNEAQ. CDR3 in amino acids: CASSPRTGNEQYF. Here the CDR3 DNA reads TGTGCCAGCAGCCCCCGGACGGGGAACGAGCAGTACTTC.

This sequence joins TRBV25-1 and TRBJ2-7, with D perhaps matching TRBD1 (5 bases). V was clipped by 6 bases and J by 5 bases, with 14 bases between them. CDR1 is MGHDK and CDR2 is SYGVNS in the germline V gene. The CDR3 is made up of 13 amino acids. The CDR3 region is CASRSIGANEQYF. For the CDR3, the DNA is TGTGCCAGCAGATCTATAGGGGCGAACGAGCAGTACTTC.

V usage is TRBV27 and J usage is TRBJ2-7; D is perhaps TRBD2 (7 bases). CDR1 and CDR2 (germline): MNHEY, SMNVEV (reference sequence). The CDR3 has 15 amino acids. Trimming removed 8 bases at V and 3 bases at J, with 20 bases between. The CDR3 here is CASSKGQGTNYEQYF. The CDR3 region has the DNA TGTGCCAGCTCGAAGGGGCAGGGGACTAACTACGAGCAGTACTTC.

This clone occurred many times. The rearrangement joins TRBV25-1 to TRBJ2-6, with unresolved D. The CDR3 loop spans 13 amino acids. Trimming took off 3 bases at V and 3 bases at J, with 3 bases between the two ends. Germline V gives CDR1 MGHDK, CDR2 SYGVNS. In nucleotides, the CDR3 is TGTGCCAGCAGTGATGTTGGGGCCAACGTCCTGACTTTC. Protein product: CASSDVGANVLTF.

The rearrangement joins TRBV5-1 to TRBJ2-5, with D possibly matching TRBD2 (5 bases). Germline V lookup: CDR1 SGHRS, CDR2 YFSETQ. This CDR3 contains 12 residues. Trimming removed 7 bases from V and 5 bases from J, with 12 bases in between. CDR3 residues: CASRGYLETQYF. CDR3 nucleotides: TGCGCCAGCCGAGGGTATCTGGAGACCCAGTACTTC.

CDR3 loop: CASSLLLLSSEYGYTF. The CDR3 nucleotides are TGTGCCAGCAGTTTATTATTACTCAGTTCGGAGTATGGCTACACCTTC. The chain joins TRBV28 to TRBJ1-2; D is uncertain. V was clipped by 1 base and J by 5 bases, with 17 bases between them. Looked up from germline, CDR1 is MDHEN and CDR2 is SYDVKM. There are 16 residues in the CDR3.

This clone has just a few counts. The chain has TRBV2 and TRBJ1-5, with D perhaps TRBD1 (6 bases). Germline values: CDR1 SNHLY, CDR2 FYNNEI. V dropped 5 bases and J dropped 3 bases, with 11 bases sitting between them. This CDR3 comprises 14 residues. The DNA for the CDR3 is TGTGCCAGCAGTCGTACAGGGTACAATCAGCCCCAGCATTTT. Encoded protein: CASSRTGYNQPQHF.

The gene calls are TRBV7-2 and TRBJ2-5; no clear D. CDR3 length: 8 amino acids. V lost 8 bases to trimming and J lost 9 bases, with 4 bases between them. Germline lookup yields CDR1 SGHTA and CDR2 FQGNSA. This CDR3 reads CASWAQYF. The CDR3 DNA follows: TGTGCCAGCTGGGCCCAGTACTTC.